These 10 T cell receptor beta chains were sequenced from one sample in a study of T cell changes during pregnancy in multiple sclerosis. Produced via immunoSEQ multiplex PCR; TCRdb's table is partial and in-frame only. The table has around 40,000 clones, 70% to 90% seen once. The specimen comprised CD4+ T cells from peripheral blood mononuclear cells, sampled before pregnancy. The receptors shown here come from a female donor with multiple sclerosis, enrolled in a pregnancy study.

V usage is TRBV30 and J usage is TRBJ1-4; 9 positions agree with TRBD1. Per germline, CDR1 GTSNPN and CDR2 SVGIG (reference sequence). The CDR3 contains 14 residues. After removal of 3 bases from V and 7 bases from J, the junction contained 6 bases not matched to a gene. The CDR3 DNA reads TGTGCCTGGAGGACACAGGGGGCGCCTGAAAAACTGTTTTTT. Translated, it gives CAWRTQGAPEKLFF.

The chain joins TRBV9 to TRBJ1-3; no clear D. The CDR3 extends over 16 amino acids. The V gene's germline CDR1 is SGDLS and CDR2 YYNGEE. V was pared by 4 bases and J by 2 bases, with 16 bases between. The CDR3 nucleotides read TGTGCCAGCAGCCCACAGACGGTACCTACTGGAAACACCATATATTTT. Its translation: CASSPQTVPTGNTIYF.

The chain joins TRBV18 to TRBJ2-5; 9 nucleotides line up with TRBD2. The germline CDR1 and CDR2 sequences are KGHSH and LQKENI. The CDR3 is made up of 14 amino acids. V was pared by 2 bases and J by 2 bases, with 0 bases of the junction left unmatched. The CDR3 region is CASSPAGGQETQYF. The CDR3 DNA follows: TGTGCCAGCTCACCAGCGGGGGGGCAAGAGACCCAGTACTTC.

This clone was detected a few times. The chain uses TRBV7-3 and TRBJ1-1; D perhaps matches TRBD1 (5 bases). The germline V and J ends were trimmed by 1 base and 7 bases, with 10 bases remaining between them. Looked up from germline, CDR1 is SGHTA and CDR2 is FQGTGA. The CDR3 contains 13 residues. As DNA, the CDR3 is TGTGCCAGCAGCTTAAAGGCAACAGGTGAAGCTTTCTTT. It yields the protein CASSLKATGEAFF.

This rearrangement joins TRBV14 to TRBJ2-3, with TRBD2 matching 10 bases. Germline assignment: CDR1 SGHDN and CDR2 FVKESK. The trim removed 4 bases at V and 2 bases at J, leaving 3 bases unmatched. The CDR3 is 15 residues long. CDR3 coding DNA: TGTGCCAGCAGCCCCGGGACTAGCGCCACAGATACGCAGTATTTT. It encodes CASSPGTSATDTQYF.

The chain joins TRBV5-3 to TRBJ2-6; 9 positions match TRBD1. TRBV5-3 is recorded as an ORF, its role being uncertain. Germline trimming cut 3 bases from V and 3 bases from J; bases unmatched to any gene: 10. The CDR3 sequence is 18 residues long. DNA for the CDR3: TGTGCCAGAAGCTGGCCGGGACAGGGCTGTAGTGGGGCCAACGTCCTGACTTTC. Its translation is CARSWPGQGCSGANVLTF.

The chain has TRBV18 and TRBJ1-1; 8 positions agree with TRBD1. The CDR3 is 13 residues long. Looked up from germline, CDR1 is KGHSH and CDR2 is LQKENI. V lost 3 bases, J lost 12 bases, and 9 bases stayed unmatched. In DNA form, the CDR3 reads TGTGCCAGCTCACCTTGGACAGGGCTGGAAACTTTCTTT. This encodes CASSPWTGLETFF.

The chain uses TRBV11-2 and TRBJ1-3; unclear D gene. CDR1 is SGHAT, CDR2 FQNNGV, per germline. The V end lost 6 bases, the J end lost 4 bases, and 10 bases lay between the germline ends. The CDR3 is 13 residues long. The CDR3 reads CASSPSPGNTIYF. The CDR3 DNA follows: TGTGCCAGCAGTCCGAGTCCGGGAAACACCATATATTTT.

This sequence joins TRBV7-6 and TRBJ2-2; TRBD1 matches 7 bases. Germline V CDR1 and CDR2: SGHVS, FNYEAQ. The CDR3 runs 15 residues. The V and J ends lost 3 bases and 0 bases, in that order; junction bases with no gene match: 1. The CDR3 spells CASSLGQSNTGELFF. The CDR3 DNA reads as TGTGCCAGCAGCTTGGGACAGTCGAACACCGGGGAGCTGTTTTTT.

The chain is built from TRBV7-8 and TRBJ2-1, with D possibly TRBD2 on 6 matching bases. This CDR3 is built from 16 residues. With 4 bases removed from V and 0 bases from J, the gap between germline ends came to 13 bases. The germline gives CDR1 SGHVS, CDR2 FQNEAQ. The CDR3 coding sequence is TGTGCCAGCAGCTCGATTACCGGGGGCTCCTACAATGAGCAGTTCTTC. It specifies CASSSITGGSYNEQFF.